Below, one TCR beta chain is given with its context. Its specificity is not known. Other DNA sequences from this sample encode an identical CDR3 as well. The source of the sample is a study of shared clonotypes between healthy human individuals. Points from the study as a whole: Rarefaction gave evidence that sorted-subset sequencing remained incomplete despite large depth. Across subsets, estimated richness was generally greater for naive than for memory populations.

V lost 4 bases and J 8 bases, leaving 9 bases between the germline ends. The CDR3 length is 12 residues. Germline V gives CDR1 SEHNR, CDR2 FQNEAQ (reference sequence). It was CD45RO-negative cells, positively selected for CCR7, that made up naive CD8 cells, with terminally differentiated effector memory CD45RA+ cells excluded. An even split of each subset's genomic DNA across several immunoSEQ plates was performed. The protocol was immunoSEQ multiplex PCR, while the TCRdb copy is restricted to in-frame clones and leaves out a portion. Of millions of clones in the sample, about 95% are singletons; the top ten hold roughly 1%.

The chain employs TRBV7-9 and TRBJ2-1; possibly TRBD2 for D (5 bases). This clonotype was obtained from a man in his late teens or twenties in good health. Sequencing used naive CD8+ T cells sorted from blood. The chain's CDR3 is CASSSTRDEQFF. The CDR3 region has the DNA TGTGCCAGCAGCTCCACGCGGGATGAGCAGTTCTTC. The variable domain in full, completed from reference TRBV7-9 and TRBJ2-1, reads DTGVSQNPRHKITKRGQNVTFRCDPISEHNRLYWYRQTLGQGPEFLTYFQNEAQLEKSRLLSDRFSAERPKGSFSTLEIQRTEQGDSAMYLCASSSTRDEQFFGPGTRLTVL.